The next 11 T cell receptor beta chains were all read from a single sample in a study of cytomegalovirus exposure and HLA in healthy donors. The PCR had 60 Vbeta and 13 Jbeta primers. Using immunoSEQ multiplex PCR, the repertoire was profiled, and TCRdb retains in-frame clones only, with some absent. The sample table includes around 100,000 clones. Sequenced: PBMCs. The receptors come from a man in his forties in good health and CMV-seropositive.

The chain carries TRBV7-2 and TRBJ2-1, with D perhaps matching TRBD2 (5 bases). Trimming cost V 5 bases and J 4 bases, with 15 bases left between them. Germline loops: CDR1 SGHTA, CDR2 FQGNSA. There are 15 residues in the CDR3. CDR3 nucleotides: TGTGCCAGCAGCCGACCGGGGAGAGATTACAATGAGCAGTTCTTC. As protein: CASSRPGRDYNEQFF.

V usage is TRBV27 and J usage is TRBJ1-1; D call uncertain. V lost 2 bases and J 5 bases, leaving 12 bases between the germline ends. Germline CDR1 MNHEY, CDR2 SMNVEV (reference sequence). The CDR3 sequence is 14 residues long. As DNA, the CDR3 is TGTGCCAGCAGTTTAAAGGCCACGAGGACTGAAGCTTTCTTT. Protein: CASSLKATRTEAFF.

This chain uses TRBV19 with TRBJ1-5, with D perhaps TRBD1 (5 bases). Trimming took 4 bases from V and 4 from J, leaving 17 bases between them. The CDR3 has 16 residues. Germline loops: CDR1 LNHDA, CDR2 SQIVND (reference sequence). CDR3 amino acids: CASSTLGGSANQPQHF. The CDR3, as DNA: TGTGCCAGTAGTACTTTGGGGGGGAGTGCGAATCAGCCCCAGCATTTT.

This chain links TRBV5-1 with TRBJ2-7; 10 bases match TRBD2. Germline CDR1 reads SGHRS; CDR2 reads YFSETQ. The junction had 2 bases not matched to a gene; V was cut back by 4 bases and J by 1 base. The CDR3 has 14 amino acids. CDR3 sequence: CASSPSGSSYEQYF. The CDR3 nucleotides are TGCGCCAGCAGCCCTAGCGGGAGTTCCTACGAGCAGTACTTC. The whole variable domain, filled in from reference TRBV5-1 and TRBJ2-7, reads KAGVTQTPRYLIKTRGQQVTLSCSPISGHRSVSWYQQTPGQGLQFLFEYFSETQRNKGNFPGRFSGRQFSNSRSEMNVSTLELGDSALYLCASSPSGSSYEQYFGPGTRLTVT.

CDR3 residues: CASSVAHYYGYTF. The CDR3 DNA follows: TGTGCCAGCAGCGTAGCTCACTACTATGGCTACACCTTC. This chain joins TRBV9 and TRBJ1-2; no clear D gene. CDR1 and CDR2 (germline): SGDLS, YYNGEE. This CDR3 is built from 13 residues. Deletions cut 0 bases from V and 3 bases from J, with 6 bases between. Supplemented by reference TRBV9 and TRBJ1-2, the full variable domain reads DSGVTQTPKHLITATGQRVTLRCSPRSGDLSVYWYQQSLDQGLQFLIQYYNGEERAKGNILERFSAQQFPDLHSELNLSSLELGDSALYFCASSVAHYYGYTFGSGTRLTVV.

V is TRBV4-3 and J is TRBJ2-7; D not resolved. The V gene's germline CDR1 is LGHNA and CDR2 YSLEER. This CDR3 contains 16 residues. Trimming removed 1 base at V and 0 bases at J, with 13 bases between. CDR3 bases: TGCGCCAGCAGCCAAGGTATACCTTTCGGCTCCTACGAGCAGTACTTC. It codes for CASSQGIPFGSYEQYF.

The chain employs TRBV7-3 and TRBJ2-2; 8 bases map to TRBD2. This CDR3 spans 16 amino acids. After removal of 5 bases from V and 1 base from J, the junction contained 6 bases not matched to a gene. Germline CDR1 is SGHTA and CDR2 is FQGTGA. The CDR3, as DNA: TGTGCCAGCAGCCCCTATAGCGGGGAGAACACCGGGGAGCTGTTTTTT. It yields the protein CASSPYSGENTGELFF.

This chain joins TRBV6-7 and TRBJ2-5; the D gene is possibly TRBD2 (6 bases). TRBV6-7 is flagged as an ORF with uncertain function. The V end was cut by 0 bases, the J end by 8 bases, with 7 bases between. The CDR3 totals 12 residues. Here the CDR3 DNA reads TGTGCCAGCAGTTACTCGCGGGACACCCAGTACTTC. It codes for CASSYSRDTQYF.

This CDR3 reads CASSPPQGPYEQYF. The CDR3 DNA follows: TGTGCCAGCAGCCCCCCACAGGGGCCCTACGAGCAGTACTTC. This chain links TRBV28 with TRBJ2-7; 7 nucleotides agree with TRBD1. V gave up 6 bases and J gave up 2 bases; unmatched junction bases: 7. The CDR3 consists of 14 residues. CDR1 is MDHEN and CDR2 is SYDVKM in the germline V gene. Supplemented by reference TRBV28 and TRBJ2-7, the full variable domain reads DVKVTQSSRYLVKRTGEKVFLECVQDMDHENMFWYRQDPGLGLRLIYFSYDVKMKEKGDIPEGYSVSREKKERFSLILESASTNQTSMYLCASSPPQGPYEQYFGPGTRLTVT.

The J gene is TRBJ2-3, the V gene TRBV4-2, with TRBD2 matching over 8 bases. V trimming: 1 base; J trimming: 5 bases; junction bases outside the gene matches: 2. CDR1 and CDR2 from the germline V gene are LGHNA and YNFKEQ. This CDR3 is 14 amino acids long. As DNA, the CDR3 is TGTGCCAGCAGCCAAGTCCTAGCGGGAGATACGCAGTATTTT. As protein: CASSQVLAGDTQYF.

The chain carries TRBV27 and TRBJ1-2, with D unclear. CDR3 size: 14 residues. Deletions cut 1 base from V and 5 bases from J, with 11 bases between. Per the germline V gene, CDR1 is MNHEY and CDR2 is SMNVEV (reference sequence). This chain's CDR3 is CASSLFGEKYGYTF. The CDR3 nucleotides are TGTGCCAGCAGTTTATTTGGGGAGAAATATGGCTACACCTTC.